This T cell receptor beta chain derives from a study of T cells in Graves' hyperthyroidism and ophthalmopathy (dated by TCRdb to about 2019). Background for the entire study: Peripheral blood samples were taken at the time of initial diagnosis, prior to any treatment. To identify TCR V-J signatures that set the groups apart, the researchers used a discovery cohort of 100 patients, made up of 43 with Graves' ophthalmopathy and 57 with stable Graves' hyperthyroidism. Prospective prediction of ophthalmopathy was tested in an independent validation cohort consisting of fewer than 20 hyperthyroidism patients and over 15 patients who later progressed to ophthalmopathy. The 100 discovery patients were randomly divided into training and test sets at a 7:3 ratio. The study also compared thyroid tissue and blood T-cell repertoires from a handful of Graves' hyperthyroidism patients. After blood sampling, hyperthyroidism patients were treated with methimazole at a starting dose of 30 mg daily, and ophthalmopathy patients were treated with high-dose intravenous methylprednisolone. The paper describes TCR Vbeta CDR3 sequencing of 135 peripheral blood samples, made up of under 50 ophthalmopathy patients, roughly 75 hyperthyroidism patients and 17 progressor patients. Points the paper makes about the study in general: In validation, the model predicted progression to ophthalmopathy a median of 6.5 months before onset, with roughly 71% sensitivity and nearly 75% specificity. A 13 V-J signature model separated ophthalmopathy from stable hyperthyroidism, with approximately 87% sensitivity and roughly 82% specificity in cross-validation and 80%/75% in testing. Most expanded thyroid clonotypes (frequency above 0.001) were also detected in blood, a finding suggesting that blood repertoires may reflect thyroid immune responses. No statistical method was used to set the sample size in advance, and investigators knew the group allocation.

There are many counts of this clonotype. Its antigen is not yet known. Nothing much larger sits one base from this clone, and base qualities are not available. The TCR beta CDR3 regions were amplified from RNA transcripts. A first-round RT-PCR of the TCR CDR3 used the HTBI primer set with the Qiagen OneStep RT-PCR kit. A second multiplex PCR round built the libraries, followed by size selection and purification. Sequencing of the libraries was done on an Illumina HiSeq2000 using paired-end 100 bp reads. The paper's processing steps were these. Raw data were processed with SOAPnuke, discarding reads with adapters, uncalled bases, mean Phred below 15, or no exact constant-primer or identifier match. High-quality paired reads were merged using COPE v1.2.5, and each unique nucleotide sequence was defined as a clonotype. MiTCR v1.1 was used to align clonotypes to the IMGT TRBV, TRBD and TRBJ reference segments. Only V-J combinations with frequency above 0.0001, covering about 99% of repertoires, were analysed. The TCS score was defined as F50 (clonal expansion) divided by E x V (chaos), with BLOSUM62-based TCRdist calculated between CDR3 peptides within each V-J. Welch's t-statistics and random forest reduced roughly 530 V-J features to 13, which were used in a naive Bayes classifier (R e1071). TCRdb reprocessing: public reads trimmed at Q25 with fastp, clones called with MiXCR, in-frame beta chains kept. Every entry covers one CDR3 protein and lists the most common genes and DNA from its rows. TCRdb's processing, not the authors' own work, is the source of the V and J calls. In all, the sample holds nearly 600,000 distinct CDR3 sequences, and around 14% of those were seen once. The biggest ten clones account for roughly 5.5% of the sample.

Hyperthyroidism patients were newly diagnosed, had a disease duration of under 2 months, and were aged 18 to 65 years. Exclusion was applied to patients with uncontrolled infections, other autoimmune diseases, pregnancy or lactation. Clinical symptoms, serum thyroxine and TRAb, thyroid ultrasound, and orbital computed tomography formed the basis for the diagnoses. For progressor patients, blood was drawn at the first diagnosis of hyperthyroidism, before any ophthalmopathy symptoms had appeared. Ficoll-Paque density gradient centrifugation was used to isolate PBMCs from about 9 ml of fresh peripheral blood. Progressor patients were defined as those initially diagnosed with Graves' hyperthyroidism in whom ophthalmopathy developed during follow-up. Total RNA was extracted using Trizol reagent, and RNA quality was assessed on an Agilent 2100 Bioanalyzer. CDR3 length: 15 amino acids, cysteine to phenylalanine. Solely the CDR3 DNA is kept, with 45 bases framed from the first base. V lost 1 base and J lost 7 bases; the stretch between them is 14 bases long. In the germline V gene, CDR1 corresponds to MGHDK and CDR2 to SYGVNS.

Sequencing was performed on blood. The chain is made from TRBV25-1 and TRBJ1-5; 5 matching bases give a weak D call of TRBD1. The sequence was collected from a woman aged 25 to 45 with Graves' hyperthyroidism that later progressed to Graves' ophthalmopathy. The CDR3 in this case is CASSEFRTRKQPQHF. At the DNA level, the sequence is TGTGCCAGCAGTGAATTTCGGACAAGAAAACAGCCCCAGCATTTT.